One sample yielded the 15 T cell receptor beta chains listed below, sequenced in a study of T-cell reconstitution after alpha-beta-depleted transplantation in children (dated by TCRdb to about 2016). Library preparation was by PCR. Sequencer: Illumina HiSeq 2500. TCR libraries were prepared with molecular barcoding, using unique molecular identifiers to normalize TCRbeta repertoire quantification. TCRdb's own reprocessing of the public reads used fastp at Q25 and MiXCR and kept productive beta chains. For every CDR3 protein sequence, its rows merge into one entry that carries the most common genes and DNA. For this sample there are about 72,000 distinct CDR3 sequences; about 7.3% appear just once. Less than 3% of the sample is in the top ten clones. This sample comprised PBMCs from the stem cell graft donor, obtained from the stem cell graft. These receptors were collected from a human donor who donated a stem cell graft to a child with acute lymphoblastic leukemia.

This clonotype was counted many times. The V and J genes are TRBV20-1 and TRBJ2-1; a weak D match, TRBD1 (6 bases). The V gene's germline CDR1 is DFQATT and CDR2 SNEGSKA (reference sequence). CDR3 length: 18 amino acids. V was shortened by 2 bases and J by 8 bases, with 28 bases between the two germline ends. CDR3 coding DNA: TGCAGTGCTAGATCCCAGGGGAGCGGTTTTCCAAACCTATATGAGCAGTTCTTC. Protein: CSARSQGSGFPNLYEQFF.

This clonotype was detected ten times or more. The V gene is TRBV20-1, the J gene TRBJ2-3; 7 bases map to TRBD2. V gave up 5 bases and J gave up 8 bases; unmatched junction bases: 10. Germline V gives CDR1 DFQATT, CDR2 SNEGSKA (reference sequence). There are 13 residues in the CDR3. The CDR3 spells CSAPRGEPSTQYF. CDR3 in DNA: TGCAGTGCTCCCCGGGGGGAGCCTAGTACGCAGTATTTT.

This clonotype was picked up a small number of times. This chain uses TRBV2 with TRBJ2-2; 8 nucleotides agree with TRBD2. CDR1 is SNHLY, CDR2 FYNNEI, per germline. V trimming: 4 bases; J trimming: 2 bases; junction bases outside the gene matches: 6. The CDR3 consists of 16 residues. The CDR3 sequence is CASSVPTSVNTGELFF. The CDR3 nucleotides read TGTGCCAGCAGTGTACCGACTAGCGTTAACACCGGGGAGCTGTTTTTT.

This clonotype was seen at least ten times. The CDR3 spells CASSERPTSPLHF. In nucleotides, the CDR3 is TGTGCCAGCAGCGAACGCCCTACTTCACCCCTCCACTTT. V and J are TRBV2 and TRBJ1-6; D unresolved. Looked up from germline, CDR1 is SNHLY and CDR2 is FYNNEI. V was shortened by 6 bases and J by 9 bases, with 12 bases between the two germline ends. CDR3 size: 13 residues.

This clonotype showed up many times. The rearrangement uses TRBV11-2 and TRBJ2-1, with unresolved D. Germline V gives CDR1 SGHAT, CDR2 FQNNGV. The CDR3 is 13 residues long. Trimming pared 3 bases from V and 2 bases from J, leaving 5 bases between. The chain's CDR3 is CASSFIAYNEQFF. For the CDR3, the DNA is TGTGCCAGCAGCTTTATAGCCTACAATGAGCAGTTCTTC.

The table lists this clonotype with many counts. The chain recombines TRBV6-5 with TRBJ2-5, with 7 nucleotides matching TRBD2. The CDR3 sequence is 15 residues long. With V trimmed by 5 bases and J by 1 base, 7 bases remained unmatched. Germline V gives CDR1 MNHEY, CDR2 SVGAGI. The DNA for the CDR3 is TGTGCCAGCAGTCAGGCCTGGACTAGCCAAGAGACCCAGTACTTC. Translated: CASSQAWTSQETQYF.

This clonotype came up many times. The chain links TRBV25-1 to TRBJ2-1; TRBD2 agrees at 10 bases. This CDR3 comprises 17 residues. V shed 4 bases, J shed 0 bases, and the junction held 6 bases outside the gene matches. The V gene's germline CDR1 is MGHDK and CDR2 SYGVNS. The CDR3 DNA sequence: TGTGCCAGCAGTGGAGGTAGCGGGAGGAGCTCCTACAATGAGCAGTTCTTC. Protein product: CASSGGSGRSSYNEQFF. Complete variable domain (other parts from reference TRBV25-1 and TRBJ2-1): EADIYQTPRYLVIGTGKKITLECSQTMGHDKMYWYQQDPGMELHLIHYSYGVNSTEKGDLSSESTVSRIRTEHFPLTLESARPSHTSQYLCASSGGSGRSSYNEQFFGPGTRLTVL.

This clonotype showed up just a few times. The V call is TRBV29-1, the J call TRBJ2-3; tentatively, D is TRBD2 (5 bases). The V gene lost 1 base and the J gene lost 5 bases, with 13 bases spanning the gap. The CDR3 has 14 residues. Germline CDR1 reads SQVTM; CDR2 reads ANQGSEA. CDR3 in DNA: TGCAGCGTTGAAGGCGAGAGGGCCCAAGATACGCAGTATTTT. This gives the protein CSVEGERAQDTQYF.

This clonotype has at least ten counts. The chain recombines TRBV6-5 with TRBJ2-7; TRBD1 matches at 8 bases. With V trimmed by 5 bases and J by 0 bases, 9 bases remained unmatched. Germline CDR1 MNHEY, CDR2 SVGAGI. The length of the CDR3 is 16 residues. The CDR3 loop is CASSRRTGTSSYEQYF. DNA of the CDR3: TGTGCCAGCAGTCGGCGGACAGGGACGAGCTCCTACGAGCAGTACTTC.

This clonotype was detected many times. This chain links TRBV19 with TRBJ2-5; no clear D gene. Germline V CDR1 and CDR2: LNHDA, SQIVND (reference sequence). The CDR3 is 14 amino acids. V lost 6 bases and J 1 base, leaving 12 bases between the germline ends. In DNA form, the CDR3 reads TGTGCCAGTAGCATGCCGGAGTCCCAAGAGACCCAGTACTTC. As protein: CASSMPESQETQYF.

This clonotype was seen at least ten times. The V gene is TRBV5-1, the J gene TRBJ1-1; TRBD1 agrees at 7 bases. V lost 4 bases, J lost 2 bases, and 11 bases stayed unmatched. This CDR3 has 16 amino acids. Germline-derived CDR1 and CDR2 are SGHRS and YFSETQ. In DNA form, the CDR3 reads TGCGCCAGCAGCCCCGGACTGGGACAGCTAAACACTGAAGCTTTCTTT. Its translation is CASSPGLGQLNTEAFF.

The chain uses TRBV29-1 and TRBJ2-5; D is uncertain. V lost 6 bases and J 1 base, leaving 15 bases between the germline ends. Germline CDR1 SQVTM, CDR2 ANQGSEA. The CDR3 spans 14 residues. CDR3 in amino acids: CSVLGRIIQETQYF. The CDR3 nucleotides read TGCAGCGTCCTTGGACGGATTATCCAAGAGACCCAGTACTTC.

In its sample, this clonotype was seen many times. The chain joins TRBV5-1 to TRBJ2-5; maybe TRBD2 (5 bases). V was cut by 0 bases and J by 4 bases, with 10 bases left in between. This CDR3 contains 14 residues. CDR1 SGHRS and CDR2 YFSETQ come from the germline V gene. Here the CDR3 reads CASSLEASRETQYF. CDR3 DNA sequence: TGCGCCAGCAGCTTGGAGGCTAGCAGAGAGACCCAGTACTTC.

This clonotype has at least ten counts. CDR3 nucleotide sequence: TGTGCCAGCAGCTTCTTCACAGGGAACACTGAAGCTTTCTTT. Encoded protein: CASSFFTGNTEAFF. The chain couples TRBV5-5 to TRBJ1-1; possible D gene TRBD1, 5 bases. Between the trimmed V and J ends, which lost 2 bases and 1 base, there was a span of 9 bases. This CDR3 has 14 amino acids. Germline V gives CDR1 SGHKS, CDR2 YYEKEE (reference sequence).

This clonotype was counted between two and nine times. V usage is TRBV4-1 and J usage is TRBJ2-1; 11 bases agree with TRBD2. The CDR3 length is 15 residues. Germline assignment: CDR1 MGHRA and CDR2 YSYEKL. The J segment lost 4 bases and the V segment lost 4 bases, leaving 3 bases of the junction unmatched. The CDR3 sequence is CASSRLAGLYNEQFF. CDR3 coding DNA: TGCGCCAGCAGCCGACTAGCGGGACTGTACAATGAGCAGTTCTTC.